This T cell receptor (beta chain) was sequenced during a study of identical twins (dated by TCRdb to the mid-2010s). Regarding the research as a whole: The study deep-sequenced TCR alpha and beta repertoires from monozygotic twins, unrelated adults of various ages and cord blood to test whether fetal clonotypes persist. To rule out contamination, replicate twin experiments were performed at different times with different library preparation protocols.

To prepare the library, 5' RACE was applied. The reads were generated on an Illumina HiSeq 2000. A universal primer binding site was introduced by template switching, and a unique molecular identifier was present in the final cDNA, enabling accurate counting of TCR cDNA molecules. First-strand cDNA for TCR alpha and beta chains was synthesized from specific primers in the conserved constant-segment region. Each cDNA library was double barcoded, with a SMART-Mk sample barcode plus Illumina barcodes, to control for contamination. Two successive PCR steps introduced TruSeq adapter sequences along with Illumina sample barcodes. The TCR alpha and beta cDNA libraries were sequenced on the Illumina HiSeq platform using custom primers. The authors' analysis ran thus. MiGEC was used to process raw reads and extract unique molecular identifiers, and MiXCR was used to find CDR3 positions. Recombination models were inferred per individual with the repgenHMM and IGoR tools using an EM algorithm. Shared clonotypes were analyzed with the tcR package in R, and sharing was normalized by the product of cloneset sizes. To study raw recombination without the effects of thymic and clonal selection, out-of-frame nonproductive sequences were analyzed. In-frame beta chains were kept once TCRdb had trimmed the public reads at Q25 with fastp and called clones with MiXCR. Merged by CDR3 protein, the rows form single entries marked with the most common genes and DNA. What appears here as the V and J calls and clone size reflects TCRdb's work, not the paper's. Here the sample has more than 400,000 distinct CDR3 sequences; roughly 15% occur a single time. Roughly 0.46% of the sample belongs to the ten largest clones.

Turning to this clonotype: Its cognate antigen has yet to be identified. No per-base quality is available; no much larger clone lies one base away.

Summary of the overall study and its limitations: Recombination models systematically underestimated out-of-frame TCR alpha sharing in monozygotic twins but agreed with sharing between unrelated individuals. Fewer insertions were carried by abundant cord blood beta clonotypes; a weaker similar trend was observed in young adult naive repertoires, while no such trend was observed in memory repertoires. Compared with coincidental sharing between unrelated individuals, out-of-frame TCR alpha sequences shared between twins had an excess of sequences with low generation probability. Because the same donors could not be followed over many years, the conclusions depended on cross-sectional statistical analysis. Zero-insertion analyses could be partly confounded by invariant T cells such as MAIT and iNKT, although diverse VJ usage argued against such confounding for most clonotypes. In beta out-of-frame sequences, excess twin sharing was weaker, because having fewer shared sequences lowered the signal-to-noise ratio.

Every donor was a healthy Caucasian. Three pairs of female monozygotic twins, all aged about 18 to 29 years, made up the twin cohort. Positive isolation kits from Invitrogen were used to isolate CD4+ and CD8+ T cell populations. Trimmed from V: 3 bases; trimmed from J: 7 bases; junction bases lacking a gene match: 11. There are 15 amino acids in the CDR3, from cysteine to phenylalanine inclusive. Left in the record is the CDR3 DNA by itself, 45 bases read in frame from the first base. Taken from the germline V gene, the CDR1 and CDR2 loops are SGHRS and YFSETQ. The sample also formed part of further work on yellow fever vaccine responses in identical twins. The other study reports the following: The T cell response to vaccination in identical twins was reported by the authors to appear partly convergent and partly personalized. The study precisely tracked vaccine-responding T cell clones in identical twins.

This receptor was taken from a woman aged 18-30 years in good health. The chain couples TRBV5-1 to TRBJ2-3; the junction holds 7 bases that match TRBD2. Sequencing used CD4+ T cells sorted from blood. The CDR3 region reads CASSWGGPDGNTQYF. The DNA sequence is TGCGCCAGCAGCTGGGGAGGGCCCGACGGGAATACGCAGTATTTT.